This TCR beta chain was sequenced during a study of cytomegalovirus exposure and HLA in healthy donors. Regarding this clone: The antigen is unknown.

Notes on the study in general: It was in a later analysis that TCR association rates were seen to vary by HLA locus, highest for DRB1 and lowest for HLA-C. In vitro work confirmed that a few CMV-associated chains recognize CMV antigens. The investigators catalogued 150 or so TCR beta chains as cytomegalovirus-associated.

The ends were cut back, 4 bases at V and 4 bases at J, with 17 bases in the middle. Germline V gene data show CDR1 as SGHRS and CDR2 as YFSETQ. This CDR3 has 15 residues. Researchers ran the PCR with 60 Vbeta and 13 Jbeta primers. TCRdb's table, derived via immunoSEQ multiplex PCR, lists solely in-frame clones and lacks some. The sample consists of 65,000 to 75,000 clones, just over 75% of them appearing once. The chain couples TRBV5-1 to TRBJ1-1; no clear D gene. The origin of this receptor is a middle-aged man in good health and CMV-seronegative. Sequencing used PBMCs. The DNA for the CDR3 is TGCGCCAGCAGCCCCTCAAGATCGGGGTCCACTGAAGCTTTCTTT. This gives the protein CASSPSRSGSTEAFF.